This passage covers 30 T cell receptor beta chains from one sample sequenced in a study of immune heterogeneity within non-small cell lung tumors. Multiplex PCR amplified TCR beta CDR3 with 32 V and 13 J primers. TCRdb called the multiplex PCR reads again in MiXCR, with one record for every CDR3 protein. The sample consists of some 6,000 distinct CDR3 sequences, 18% of them appearing once. Genomic DNA extracted from bulk tumor tissue served as template. A total of 550 to 650 ng was used per sample. Several biopsies were spaced far apart within each primary tumor and obtained as surgery took place. Patients underwent curative surgery for untreated, newly diagnosed non-small cell lung cancer. Material: lung tumor tissue. Source of these receptors: a man aged 40-49 years with non-small cell lung cancer.

This clonotype counts as medium-sized. This chain joins TRBV30 and TRBJ2-4; D possibly matches TRBD1 or TRBD2 (5 bases each). Germline CDR1 GTSNPN, CDR2 SVGIG (reference sequence). The ends were cut back, 2 bases at V and 3 bases at J, with 17 bases in the middle. CDR3 length: 16 residues. CDR3 sequence (DNA): TGTGCCTGGAGTATAAAAGGTTGGGGGATCAAAAACATTCAGTACTTC. Amino acids: CAWSIKGWGIKNIQYF.

This clonotype is classed as medium-sized (0.01 to 0.1%). The CDR3 region is CASSLVVMAGRIYEQYF. CDR3 coding DNA: TGCGCCAGCAGCTTGGTGGTCATGGCGGGGCGGATCTACGAGCAGTACTTC. The chain is built from TRBV5-1 and TRBJ2-7, with D possibly being TRBD2 (6 bases). Germline CDR1 is SGHRS and CDR2 is YFSETQ. The CDR3 length is 17 residues. Between the trimmed V and J ends, which lost 0 bases and 3 bases, there was a span of 19 bases.

In its sample, this clonotype is medium-sized (0.01 to 0.1%). This chain uses TRBV5-1 with TRBJ1-6, with 7 bases matching TRBD1. V gave up 4 bases and J gave up 2 bases; unmatched junction bases: 6. The V gene's germline CDR1 is SGHRS and CDR2 YFSETQ. CDR3 length: 16 residues. The CDR3 spells CASSPTGTAYNSPLHF. The CDR3 DNA follows: TGCGCCAGCAGCCCGACAGGGACGGCCTATAATTCACCCCTCCACTTT.

Details on this clonotype: A much bigger clone sits one base away, suggesting this may be a read error. The chain couples TRBV6-5 to TRBJ2-1; D remains ambiguous. Per the germline V gene, CDR1 is MNHEY and CDR2 is SVGAGI. The CDR3 extends over 12 amino acids. Trimming removed 7 bases at V and 8 bases at J, with 12 bases between. The DNA of the CDR3 is TGTGCCAGCATTTATTCGTTGTATGAGCAGTTCTTC. Translation gives CASIYSLYEQFF.

This clonotype has more than one count but fewer than ten. The V gene is TRBV9, the J gene TRBJ1-6; 7 positions match TRBD1. V was pared by 5 bases and J by 10 bases, with 12 bases of the junction left unmatched. The germline CDR1 and CDR2 sequences are SGDLS and YYNGEE. This CDR3 comprises 15 residues. The CDR3 region has the DNA TGTGCCAGCAGTTACACTTCGAGGGGGCAATCACCCCTCCACTTT. Translated: CASSYTSRGQSPLHF.

Regarding this clonotype: One base away lies a much larger clone, so this may be a sequencing read error. J is TRBJ2-5 and V is TRBV3-1; 7 positions match TRBD2. The CDR3 consists of 15 residues. The junction had 8 bases not matched to a gene; V was cut back by 2 bases and J by 5 bases. Germline V gene data show CDR1 as LGHDT and CDR2 as YNNKEL (reference sequence). The CDR3 region has the DNA TGTGCCAGCAGCCAACCAGCGCGGGGGATGGAGACCCAGTACTTC. This encodes CASSQPARGMETQYF.

By sample share, this clonotype is medium-sized. The chain recombines TRBV7-2 with TRBJ2-7; D might be TRBD2 (6 bases). V was cut by 3 bases and J by 2 bases, with 11 bases left in between. Germline values: CDR1 SGHTA, CDR2 FQGNSA. The CDR3 spans 14 residues. As DNA, the CDR3 is TGTGCCAGCAGCTTTCTCGGGGGACCCTACGAGCAGTACTTC. Translated: CASSFLGGPYEQYF.

Sample share makes this clonotype medium-sized. Here the CDR3 DNA reads TGCAGTGCTAGTGTGGATACGCAGTATTTT. It codes for CSASVDTQYF. The genes are TRBV20-1 and TRBJ2-3, with D unresolved. This CDR3 has 10 amino acids. V dropped 3 bases and J dropped 6 bases, with 4 bases sitting between them. CDR1 DFQATT and CDR2 SNEGSKA come from the germline V gene (reference sequence).

In this sample, this clonotype is medium-sized. The gene calls are TRBV7-6 and TRBJ2-3; maybe TRBD2 (7 bases). The V gene lost 0 bases and the J gene lost 11 bases, with 12 bases spanning the gap. Per the germline V gene, CDR1 is SGHVS and CDR2 is FNYEAQ. The CDR3 totals 13 residues. The CDR3 sequence: CASSLAPGGVQYF. The CDR3 DNA sequence: TGTGCCAGCAGCTTAGCGCCGGGGGGCGTGCAGTATTTT.

This clonotype was counted ten times or more. V gene TRBV19 combines with J gene TRBJ1-5; 9 bases are shared with TRBD1. J was trimmed by 13 bases and V by 6 bases; bases with no gene match: 7. The CDR3 has 12 residues. Germline V gene lookup returns CDR1 LNHDA and CDR2 SQIVND (reference sequence). The CDR3 bases are TGTGCCAGTAGCGGCGGGACAGGGCCTCAGCATTTT. It yields the protein CASSGGTGPQHF.

This clonotype is medium-sized (0.01 to 0.1%). The rearrangement joins TRBV5-5 to TRBJ2-7; D unresolved. V was clipped by 0 bases and J by 3 bases, with 10 bases between them. Germline V gene data show CDR1 as SGHKS and CDR2 as YYEKEE (reference sequence). The CDR3 runs to 14 residues. In DNA form, the CDR3 reads TGTGCCAGCAGCTTGGGAGCGACCCACTACGAGCAGTACTTC. It specifies CASSLGATHYEQYF.

This chain links TRBV11-2 with TRBJ2-5; D is possibly TRBD1 (6 bases). Germline CDR1 reads SGHAT; CDR2 reads FQNNGV. V was trimmed by 5 bases and J by 5 bases, leaving 18 bases between them. The CDR3 has 15 residues. Here the CDR3 reads CASSLGDRTVETQYF. CDR3 nucleotides: TGTGCCAGCAGCCTAGGCGACAGGACTGTGGAGACCCAGTACTTC.

On this clonotype itself: One base away lies a much larger clone, so this may be a sequencing read error. This is likely a read error, given that the CDR3 carries no conserved phenylalanine or tryptophan at its end. This chain connects TRBV28 to TRBJ1-5; D is possibly TRBD1 (5 bases). V was pared by 0 bases and J by 0 bases, with 15 bases between. The length of the CDR3 is 18 residues. The V gene's germline CDR1 is MDHEN and CDR2 SYDVKM. In DNA, the CDR3 is TGTGCCAGCAGTTTATGGTCTGACAGTTGGGTTAGCAATCAGCCCCAGCATTCT. Amino acid sequence: CASSLWSDSWVSNQPQHS.

The V and J genes are TRBV11-3 and TRBJ1-4; D unclear. This CDR3 region has 14 residues. V gave up 5 bases and J gave up 0 bases, with 7 bases separating them. CDR1 and CDR2 (germline): SGHNT, YENEEA. The DNA of the CDR3 is TGTGCCAGCAGCAACACGACAACTAATGAAAAACTGTTTTTT. Its protein is CASSNTTTNEKLFF.

Points on this clonotype: A much larger clone differs from this one at a single base, so this may be a read error. This rearrangement joins TRBV7-2 to TRBJ2-1, with TRBD2 identical over 7 bases. The J call may be incorrect, as the DNA end agrees better with TRBJ2-5. Germline CDR1 SGHTA, CDR2 FQGNSA. This CDR3 contains 14 residues. The CDR3 region is CASSLLRGGDTQYF. In nucleotides, the CDR3 is TGTGCCAGCAGCTTACTTCGGGGAGGGGATACCCAGTACTTC.

In its sample, this clonotype is medium-sized. This chain connects TRBV28 to TRBJ2-2, with D possibly being TRBD2 (6 bases). CDR1 is MDHEN, CDR2 SYDVKM, per germline. The CDR3 spans 16 residues. With 2 bases removed from V and 5 bases from J, the gap between germline ends came to 15 bases. As DNA, the CDR3 is TGTGCCAGCAGTTTACATAGCGGCCGGAGGACCGGGGAGCTGTTTTTT. It is translated as CASSLHSGRRTGELFF.

This clonotype is termed medium-sized. V and J are TRBV4-3 and TRBJ2-1, with D perhaps TRBD1 (6 bases). The CDR3 extends over 15 amino acids. Trimming pared 1 base from V and 6 bases from J, leaving 13 bases between. The V gene's germline CDR1 is LGHNA and CDR2 YSLEER. CDR3 nucleotides: TGCGCCAGCAGCCAAGGGGACAACGAAGCCAATGAGCAGTTCTTC. This translates into CASSQGDNEANEQFF.

In its sample, this clonotype ranks as medium-sized (0.01 to 0.1%). The CDR3 sequence: CSAKRQGIAYEQYF. DNA for the CDR3: TGCAGTGCTAAGAGACAGGGGATTGCCTACGAGCAGTACTTC. This chain links TRBV20-1 with TRBJ2-7; 8 nucleotides match TRBD1. The CDR3 loop spans 14 amino acids. V gave up 4 bases and J gave up 2 bases; unmatched junction bases: 7. Germline CDR1 DFQATT, CDR2 SNEGSKA (reference sequence).

Ten or more counts support this clonotype. Compared with germline, one end of the junction differs, possibly owing to a read error. The CDR3 here is CACSYTTGDDSPLHF. The DNA for the CDR3 is TGTGCCTGCAGTTACACGACAGGGGATGATTCACCCCTCCACTTT. The chain combines TRBV6-1 with TRBJ1-6; TRBD1 agrees at 8 bases. The CDR3 has 15 amino acids. Germline V CDR1 and CDR2: MNHNS, SASEGT.

This clonotype appeared many times. This chain joins TRBV11-2 and TRBJ1-1, with D possibly matching TRBD1 (6 bases). V was shortened by 6 bases and J by 7 bases, with 15 bases between the two germline ends. Germline V lookup: CDR1 SGHAT, CDR2 FQNNGV. The CDR3 extends over 13 amino acids. The CDR3 DNA reads TGTGCCAGCAGAGAGGCGGGGGGCGTTGAAGCTTTCTTT. Residues: CASREAGGVEAFF.

Within the sample, this clonotype is medium-sized. CDR3 coding DNA: TGTGCCAGCAGTGGTCGAAATCAGCCCCAGCATTTT. Protein: CASSGRNQPQHF. The chain is built from TRBV6-1 and TRBJ1-5; D gene uncertain. In germline, CDR1 is MNHNS, CDR2 SASEGT. The CDR3 length is 12 residues. Deletions cut 4 bases from V and 4 bases from J, with 5 bases between.

This clonotype is judged medium-sized. The genes are TRBV7-9 and TRBJ1-2; the D is unclear. This CDR3 comprises 15 residues. Germline CDR1 is SEHNR and CDR2 is FQNEAQ (reference sequence). Trimming took off 1 base at V and 8 bases at J, with 17 bases between the two ends. In nucleotides, the CDR3 is TGTGCCAGCAGCTTAGGGGCGGGAGATGTGGGCGGCTACACCTTC. Residues: CASSLGAGDVGGYTF.

This clonotype is termed medium-sized. The rearrangement uses TRBV15 and TRBJ1-3; D not resolved. The CDR3 covers 19 residues. The germline V and J ends were trimmed by 0 bases and 2 bases, with 20 bases remaining between them. Germline CDR1 is LNHNV and CDR2 is YYDKDF (reference sequence). The CDR3 sequence: CATSRDPRYSNRPGNTIYF. The CDR3 DNA reads TGTGCCACCAGCAGAGATCCGCGGTACAGCAACCGACCTGGAAACACCATATATTTT.

Concerning this clonotype itself: A much bigger clone sits one base away, suggesting this may be a read error. This rearrangement joins TRBV3-1 to TRBJ2-1; maybe TRBD1 (5 bases). Germline CDR1 and CDR2: LGHDT and YNNKEL (reference sequence). This CDR3 contains 14 residues. The CDR3: CASIQALIGHEQFF. CDR3 DNA: TGTGCCAGCATCCAAGCGTTAATTGGACACGAGCAGTTCTTC.

This clonotype is classed as medium-sized. The chain links TRBV11-2 to TRBJ1-1; unclear D gene. V dropped 1 base and J dropped 2 bases, with 5 bases sitting between them. Germline V gene data show CDR1 as SGHAT and CDR2 as FQNNGV. The CDR3 is 13 amino acids. The CDR3 DNA sequence: TGTGCCAGCAGCTTAGTTTTCAACACTGAAGCTTTCTTT. Its translation: CASSLVFNTEAFF.

This clonotype is medium-sized by share. The gene calls are TRBV29-1 and TRBJ2-7, with 7 bases that match TRBD2. The V gene end was trimmed by 6 bases and the J gene end by 2 bases; junction bases not matched to a gene: 13. This CDR3 has 15 residues. CDR1 and CDR2 from the germline V gene are SQVTM and ANQGSEA. The CDR3 protein is CSVPGGGGVTYEQYF. CDR3 DNA sequence: TGCAGCGTGCCTGGGGGGGGAGGGGTAACCTACGAGCAGTACTTC.

Details on this clonotype: Sequence at one end of the junction differs from germline and may be a read error. This chain joins TRBV7-2 and TRBJ2-2, with TRBD2 matching over 8 bases. Germline V gene sequence: CDR1 SGHTA, CDR2 FQGNSA. This CDR3 comprises 17 residues. CDR3 sequence: CASSTPGIAGTDGEMFF. CDR3 nucleotide sequence: TGTGCCAGCAGCACCCCGGGAATAGCGGGAACGGACGGGGAGATGTTTTTT.

The sample holds many counts of this clonotype. The rearrangement uses TRBV6-2 or TRBV6-3 and TRBJ2-5; perhaps TRBD1 as D (6 bases). CDR3 length equals 14 residues. V dropped 5 bases and J dropped 0 bases, with 10 bases sitting between them. Germline values: CDR1 MNHEY, CDR2 SVGEGT. The CDR3 region is CASSDGTHQETQYF. CDR3 sequence (DNA): TGTGCCAGCAGTGACGGGACACACCAAGAGACCCAGTACTTC.

This clonotype is judged medium-sized. V usage is TRBV5-1 and J usage is TRBJ1-1, with D possibly TRBD1 on 5 matching bases. This CDR3 contains 14 residues. Trimming took off 3 bases at V and 1 base at J, with 10 bases between the two ends. From germline, CDR1 is SGHRS and CDR2 YFSETQ. The CDR3, as DNA: TGCGCCAGCAGCTCCCAGGACACGAACACTGAAGCTTTCTTT. Translation gives CASSSQDTNTEAFF.

This clonotype is labeled as medium-sized. This chain links TRBV5-1 with TRBJ1-1, with a tentative D call TRBD1 (6 bases). The ends were cut back, 0 bases at V and 1 base at J, with 16 bases in the middle. CDR3 length: 17 residues. CDR1 and CDR2 from the germline V gene are SGHRS and YFSETQ. CDR3 sequence (DNA): TGCGCCAGCAGCTTGGTGGGCAGGGGACATTGGAACACTGAAGCTTTCTTT. Its translation is CASSLVGRGHWNTEAFF.